This T cell receptor (beta chain) was recovered during a study of T cells in Graves' hyperthyroidism and ophthalmopathy. Findings and limits, study-wide: Most thyroid clonotypes expanded above 0.001 appeared in blood too.

RNA transcripts were the template for amplifying TCR beta CDR3 regions. HTBI primers were the set used in a first-round RT-PCR of the TCR CDR3. TCRdb called the multiplex PCR reads again in MiXCR, with one record for every CDR3 protein. The data show roughly 530,000 distinct CDR3 sequences, with over 15% seen just once and roughly a sixth held by the top ten. This clonotype was seen repeatedly, ten times or more. What it recognizes is unknown. Germline CDR1 and CDR2: SGHAT and FQNNGV. With V trimmed by 1 base and J by 10 bases, 4 bases remained unmatched. The CDR3 length is 13 residues. The chain uses TRBV11-2 and TRBJ2-1; 7 nucleotides agree with TRBD2. Material for sequencing was blood. The sequence was obtained from a woman under 30 with Graves' ophthalmopathy. For the CDR3, the DNA is TGTGCCAGCAGCTTAGGGGTGGGAGGGGAGCAGTTCTTC. Its translation is CASSLGVGGEQFF. The full variable domain, with the rest looked up from reference TRBV11-2 and TRBJ2-1, is EAGVAQSPRYKIIEKRQSVAFWCNPISGHATLYWYQQILGQGPKLLIQFQNNGVVDDSQLPKDRFSAERLKGVDSTLKIQPAKLEDSAVYLCASSLGVGGEQFFGPGTRLTVL.